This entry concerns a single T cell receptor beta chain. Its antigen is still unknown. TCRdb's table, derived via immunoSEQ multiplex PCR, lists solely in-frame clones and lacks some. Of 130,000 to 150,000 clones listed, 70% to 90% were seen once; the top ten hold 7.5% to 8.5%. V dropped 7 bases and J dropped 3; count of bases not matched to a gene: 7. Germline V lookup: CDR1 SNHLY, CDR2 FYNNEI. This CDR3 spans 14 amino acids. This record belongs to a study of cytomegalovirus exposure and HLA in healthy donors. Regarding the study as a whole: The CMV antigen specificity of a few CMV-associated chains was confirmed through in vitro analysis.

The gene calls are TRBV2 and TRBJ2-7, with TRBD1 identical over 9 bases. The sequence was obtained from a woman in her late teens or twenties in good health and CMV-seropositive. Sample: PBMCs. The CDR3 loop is CASTEDRGFYEQYF. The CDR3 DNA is TGTGCCAGCACCGAGGACAGGGGATTCTACGAGCAGTACTTC.